This T cell receptor beta chain was sequenced for a study of glioma-infiltrating T cells. TCR alpha and beta CDR3 regions were amplified from RNA using iRepertoire nested multiplex PCR. TCRdb fed the multiplex PCR reads into MiXCR, producing one record per CDR3 protein. The table lists 300,000 to 450,000 distinct CDR3 sequences, roughly 41% of them singletons, with 12% in the top ten. V was cut by 5 bases and J by 7 bases, with 20 bases left in between. CDR1 is MDHEN and CDR2 is SYDVKM in the germline V gene. This CDR3 has 15 amino acids. Findings and caveats of the study: Tissue-blood divergence was below expectation in non-neoplastic patients, above in gliomas.

A word on this clonotype: Its antigen is not known. One base away lies a much larger clone, so this may be a sequencing read error.

This sequence joins TRBV28 and TRBJ1-2, with D possibly TRBD1 on 5 matching bases. The clonotype originates from a human donor with low-grade glioma or glioblastoma, undergoing nonglioma brain surgery, or in good health (not recorded which). The sequenced material came from glioma tissue, nonneoplastic brain tissue, or PBMCs (not recorded which). The CDR3 protein is CASSVKGPGGAGYTF. CDR3 coding DNA: TGTGCCAGCAGTGTGAAAGGGCCCGGGGGTGCTGGCTACACCTTC.